These 9 T cell receptor beta chains were all obtained from the same sample, sequenced in a study of neurological immune-mediated disorders. TCRdb re-called the 5' RACE reads through MiXCR, storing one row per CDR3 protein. Of 50,000 or so distinct CDR3 sequences detected, about a tenth appear once; the ten largest clones hold around 20%. The sequenced sample was PBMCs. Receptor source: a woman aged 40 to 55 with HTLV-1-associated myelopathy (HAM/TSP).

On this clonotype itself: This clone may be a read error of a much larger clone one base away. This chain uses TRBV20-1 with TRBJ2-1, with D possibly matching TRBD2 (6 bases). The CDR3 extends over 13 amino acids. V lost 3 bases to trimming and J lost 12 bases, with 18 bases between them. Germline-derived CDR1 and CDR2 are DFQATT and SNEGSKA (reference sequence). In nucleotides, the CDR3 is TGCAGTGCTAGCCGGGACTCTCGGGGTGTGCAGTTCTTC. It codes for CSASRDSRGVQFF.

This clonotype has a count of ten or more. The chain combines TRBV6-2 or TRBV6-3 with TRBJ2-1; TRBD2 matches at 12 bases. This CDR3 region has 15 residues. CDR1 and CDR2 from the germline V gene are MNHEY and SVGEGT. Losses at the gene ends were 4 bases for V and 6 bases for J; bases not matched to a gene: 4. In DNA, the CDR3 is TGTGCCAGCAGTTCGACTAGCGGGGGTGGCAATGAGCAGTTCTTC. Its translation is CASSSTSGGGNEQFF.

This clonotype occurred many times. This chain uses TRBV5-1 with TRBJ2-5; 7 nucleotides agree with TRBD2. The CDR3 loop spans 15 amino acids. Germline values: CDR1 SGHRS, CDR2 YFSETQ. J lost 10 bases, V lost 5 bases, and 17 bases had no gene match. The CDR3: CASRTNPGEPGGQYF. The CDR3 DNA follows: TGCGCCAGCAGAACTAATCCGGGCGAACCGGGGGGCCAGTACTTC.

This clonotype was seen only a few times. V is TRBV15 and J is TRBJ2-7, with 8 bases matching TRBD2. J gave up 2 bases and V 3 bases, and 6 bases lay outside the gene matches. This CDR3 is 15 amino acids long. Germline CDR1 LNHNV, CDR2 YYDKDF (reference sequence). CDR3 coding DNA: TGTGCCACCAGCAGGCGGGGGCGGGGGGCCTACGAGCAGTACTTC. This sequence encodes CATSRRGRGAYEQYF.

This clonotype was detected ten times or more. CDR3 sequence (DNA): TGTGCCAGCAGTCCGCTAGCGGGGGGGCAAGAGACCCAGTACTTC. Translating gives CASSPLAGGQETQYF. This rearrangement joins TRBV12-3 or TRBV12-4 to TRBJ2-5; 12 nucleotides line up with TRBD2. This CDR3 has 15 amino acids. J was trimmed by 2 bases and V by 5 bases; bases with no gene match: 3.

The chain recombines TRBV7-9 with TRBJ2-3; TRBD1 agrees at 8 bases. There are 15 residues in the CDR3. J gave up 3 bases and V 0 bases, and 2 bases lay outside the gene matches. Germline loops: CDR1 SEHNR, CDR2 FQNEAQ (reference sequence). CDR3 in amino acids: CASSLARGRTDTQYF. In nucleotides, the CDR3 is TGTGCCAGCAGCTTAGCCAGGGGGCGGACAGATACGCAGTATTTT.

The table lists this clonotype with many counts. This sequence joins TRBV4-1 and TRBJ1-5; 7 bases match TRBD1. The CDR3 is 15 residues long. The trim removed 1 base at V and 3 bases at J, leaving 3 bases unmatched. Germline CDR1 MGHRA, CDR2 YSYEKL. The CDR3, as DNA: TGCGCCAGCAGCCAAGTGGGACAGCACAATCAGCCCCAGCATTTT. As protein: CASSQVGQHNQPQHF.

The sample holds many counts of this clonotype. V and J are TRBV4-2 and TRBJ1-1; 7 bases fit TRBD1. CDR3 length equals 21 residues. Germline CDR1 LGHNA, CDR2 YNFKEQ. V lost 0 bases to trimming and J lost 0 bases; unmatched junction nucleotides: 19. As DNA, the CDR3 is TGTGCCAGCAGCCAAGATGCCTCTACGTATGAATCCGGGACAGTGAACACTGAAGCTTTCTTT. Protein: CASSQDASTYESGTVNTEAFF.

This clonotype came up many times. The chain is built from TRBV7-9 and TRBJ1-1, with D possibly TRBD1 on 6 matching bases. Trimming took 5 bases from V and 3 from J, leaving 13 bases between them. The CDR3 is made up of 14 amino acids. Germline loops: CDR1 SEHNR, CDR2 FQNEAQ (reference sequence). CDR3: CASSLDSYHTEAFF. DNA of the CDR3: TGTGCCAGCAGCCTGGACAGCTACCACACTGAAGCTTTCTTT.